The clone carrying this T cell receptor beta chain was counted a single time. As originally analysed: Reference gene primer amplification gave estimated nucleated cell counts. Some clones are missing from TCRdb's copy, which holds only in-frame ones; the method was immunoSEQ multiplex PCR. The V and J calls and clone size come from that table; D and trimming were worked out from the DNA. The data contain over 90,000 clones, around 90% of them singletons. The source of the sample is a study of blood T cell repertoires in COVID-19. The overall study: The United States, Italy and Spain provided the acute and convalescent COVID-19 samples. In each case, the material was cDNA or gDNA derived from T cells, B-cell-depleted T cells, or PBMCs.

The CDR3 spans 15 residues. V was pared by 4 bases and J by 7 bases, with 9 bases of the junction left unmatched. Germline loops: CDR1 LGHDT, CDR2 YNNKEL (reference sequence). Material: peripheral blood. V and J are TRBV3-1 (or the pseudogene TRBV3-2) and TRBJ1-5; 8 nucleotides agree with TRBD1. This sequence was found in a woman aged 45 to 65 with COVID-19, enrolled during active disease. CDR3 residues: CASSRGRGPQQPQHF. CDR3 in DNA: TGTGCCAGCAGCCGAGGCAGGGGGCCCCAACAGCCCCAGCATTTT.